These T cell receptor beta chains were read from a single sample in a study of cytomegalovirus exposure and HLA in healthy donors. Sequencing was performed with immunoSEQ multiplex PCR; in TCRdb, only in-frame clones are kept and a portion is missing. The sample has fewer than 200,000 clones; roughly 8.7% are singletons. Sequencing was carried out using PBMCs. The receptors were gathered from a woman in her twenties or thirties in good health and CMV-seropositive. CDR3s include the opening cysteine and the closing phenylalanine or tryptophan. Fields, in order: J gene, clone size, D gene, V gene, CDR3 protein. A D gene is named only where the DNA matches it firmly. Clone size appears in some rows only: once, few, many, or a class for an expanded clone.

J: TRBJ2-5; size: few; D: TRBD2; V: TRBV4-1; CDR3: CASSLKGSSLAGQETQYF
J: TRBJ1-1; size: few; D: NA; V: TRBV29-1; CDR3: CSVGRGDTEAFF
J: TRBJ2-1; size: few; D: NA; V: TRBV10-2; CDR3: CASSSSPTYNEQFF
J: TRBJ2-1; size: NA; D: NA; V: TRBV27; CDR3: CATQLWGVSGNEQFF
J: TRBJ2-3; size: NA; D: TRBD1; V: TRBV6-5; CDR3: CASSRGPGQADTQYF
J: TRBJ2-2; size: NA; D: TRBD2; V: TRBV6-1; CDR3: CASSSLADNTGELFF
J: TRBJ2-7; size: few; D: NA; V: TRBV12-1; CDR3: CASQSLAGEFNEQYF
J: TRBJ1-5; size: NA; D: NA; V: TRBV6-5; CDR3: CASSPGGTEEPQHF
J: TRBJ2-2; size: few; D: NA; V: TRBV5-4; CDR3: CASSLAQLTGELFF
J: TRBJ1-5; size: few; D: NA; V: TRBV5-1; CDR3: CASRLYTDQPQHF
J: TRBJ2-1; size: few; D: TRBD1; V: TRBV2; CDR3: CASNGQGYNEQFF
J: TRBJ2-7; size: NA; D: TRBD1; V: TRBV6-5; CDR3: CASRLRQGNYEQYF
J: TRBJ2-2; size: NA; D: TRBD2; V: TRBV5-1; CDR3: CASTSGLAGITGELFF
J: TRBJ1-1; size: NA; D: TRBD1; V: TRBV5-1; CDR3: CASSWPYGTGQNTEAFF
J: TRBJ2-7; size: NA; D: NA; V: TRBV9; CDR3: CASSGSSYEQYF
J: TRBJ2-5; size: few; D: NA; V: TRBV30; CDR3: CAWSPGETQYF
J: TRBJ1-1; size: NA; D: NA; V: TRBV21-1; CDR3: CASSLTGQADTEAFF
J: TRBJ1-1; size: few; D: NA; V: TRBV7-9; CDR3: CASSFAGRAEAFF
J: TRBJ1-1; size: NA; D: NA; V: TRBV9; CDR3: CASSVVGAGEAFF
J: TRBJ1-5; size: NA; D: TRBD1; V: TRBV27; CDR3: CATANRQGIQPQHF
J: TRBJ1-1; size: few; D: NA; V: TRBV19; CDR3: CASTQPGKGGRNTEAFF
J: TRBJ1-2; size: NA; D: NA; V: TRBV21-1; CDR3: CASSKAELGTAIANYGYTF
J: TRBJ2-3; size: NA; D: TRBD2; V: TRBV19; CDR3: CASRGRGEDTQYF
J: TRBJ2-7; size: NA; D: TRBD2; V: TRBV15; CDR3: CATSSGGSSYEQYF
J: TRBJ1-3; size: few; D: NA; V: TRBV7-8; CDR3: CASRPGVTGVGGNTIYF
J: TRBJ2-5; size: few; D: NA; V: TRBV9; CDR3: CASSVGAGNQETQYF
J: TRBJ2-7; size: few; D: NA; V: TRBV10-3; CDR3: CAISEGPRSYEQYF
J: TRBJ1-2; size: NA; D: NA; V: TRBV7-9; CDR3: CASSLVSQANYGYTF
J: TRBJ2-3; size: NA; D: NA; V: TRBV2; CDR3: CASRRTDNTDTQYF
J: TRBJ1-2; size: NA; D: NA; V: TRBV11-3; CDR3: CASSPREGGVNYGYTF
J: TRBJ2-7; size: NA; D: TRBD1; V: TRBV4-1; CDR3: CASSLGQGATYEQYF
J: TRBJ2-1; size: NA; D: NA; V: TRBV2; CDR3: CASTSLGLDEQFF
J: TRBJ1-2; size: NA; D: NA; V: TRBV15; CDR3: CATSRETTGSYGYTF
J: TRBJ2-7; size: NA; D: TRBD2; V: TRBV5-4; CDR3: CASSFSGSYSYEQYF
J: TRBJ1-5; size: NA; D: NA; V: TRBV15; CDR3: CATSTGGSNQPQHF
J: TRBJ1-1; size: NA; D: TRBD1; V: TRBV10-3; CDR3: CAISYRGDTEAFF
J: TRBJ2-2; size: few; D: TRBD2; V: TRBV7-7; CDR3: CASSRVLAGGPGELFF
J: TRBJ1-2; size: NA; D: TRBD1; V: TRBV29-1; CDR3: CSVAGQGAHYGYTF
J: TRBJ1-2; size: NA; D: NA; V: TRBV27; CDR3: CASSGALNYGYTF
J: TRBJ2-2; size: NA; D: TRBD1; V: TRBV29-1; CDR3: CSVEALGQGIGELFF
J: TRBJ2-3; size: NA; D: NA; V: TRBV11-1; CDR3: CASSLGLGALDTQYF
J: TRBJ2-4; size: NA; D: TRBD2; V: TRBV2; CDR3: CASSKTSGLAKNIQYF
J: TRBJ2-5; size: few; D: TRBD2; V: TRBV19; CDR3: CASSPRTSGSLGETQYF
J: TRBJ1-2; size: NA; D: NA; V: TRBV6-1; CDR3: CASSTTGPYGYTF
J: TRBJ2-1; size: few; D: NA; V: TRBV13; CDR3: CASSLAGAGEQFF
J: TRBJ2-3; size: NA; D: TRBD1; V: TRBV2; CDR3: CASRDRGDTQYF
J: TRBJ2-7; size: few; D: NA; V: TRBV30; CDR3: CAWRAGSYEQYF
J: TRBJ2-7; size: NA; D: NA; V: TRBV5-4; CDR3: CASSSQQAYEQYF
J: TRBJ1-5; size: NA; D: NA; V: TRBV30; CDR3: CAWSAQGRGSDQPQHF
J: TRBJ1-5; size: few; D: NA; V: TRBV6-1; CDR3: CASSDGGLGGYSNQPQHF
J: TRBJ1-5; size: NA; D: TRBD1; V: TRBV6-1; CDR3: CASSERTGMSNQPQHF
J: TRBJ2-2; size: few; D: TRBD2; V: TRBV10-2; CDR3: CASSSVAGTGELFF
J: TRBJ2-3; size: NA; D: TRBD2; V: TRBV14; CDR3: CASSLRTSGADTQYF
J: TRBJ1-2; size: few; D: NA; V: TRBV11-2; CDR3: CASSPYGGGGYGYTF
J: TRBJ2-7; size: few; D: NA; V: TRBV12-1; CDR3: CASSFTQVRTGGTYEQYF